This is a list of T cell receptor beta chains from one sample in a study of T cells in Graves' hyperthyroidism and ophthalmopathy. One entry per CDR3 protein results from TCRdb running MiXCR on the multiplex PCR reads. The sample shows about 360,000 distinct CDR3 sequences, approximately 13% of them seen only once. The source material was blood. These receptor sequences come from a woman aged 18-29 years with Graves' hyperthyroidism. Each CDR3 is given with its conserved first and last residue. A D gene is named only where the DNA matches it firmly. The listing skips clone size in some rows; elsewhere it reads once, few, many or a size class.

D gene: NA
V gene: TRBV4-3
J gene: TRBJ1-4
CDR3 length: 15
clone size: few
CDR3 DNA: TGCGCCAGCAGCCAAGAAGAAGGGCGGGGGGAAAAACTGTTTTTT
CDR3 protein: CASSQEEGRGEKLFF

D gene: NA
V gene: TRBV24-1
J gene: TRBJ2-1
CDR3 length: 15
clone size: few
CDR3 DNA: TGTGCCACCAGTGGAGGATTTGCGCCGAAGGATGAGCAGTTCTTC
CDR3 protein: CATSGGFAPKDEQFF

D gene: TRBD1
V gene: TRBV7-9
J gene: TRBJ1-1
CDR3 length: 15
clone size: NA
CDR3 DNA: TGTGCCAGCAGCTTAGGACCCCAGGGGGGCACTGAAGCTTTCTTT
CDR3 protein: CASSLGPQGGTEAFF

D gene: NA
V gene: TRBV7-8
J gene: TRBJ2-7
CDR3 length: 16
clone size: few
CDR3 DNA: TGTGCCAGCAGCTTATCTATGGTCAGGGATTCCTACGAGCAGTACTTC
CDR3 protein: CASSLSMVRDSYEQYF

D gene: NA
V gene: TRBV5-1
J gene: TRBJ2-7
CDR3 length: 14
clone size: many
CDR3 DNA: TGCGCCAGCTGCGGAGGAGGGCCTCTCTTGGAGCAGTACTTC
CDR3 protein: CASCGGGPLLEQYF

D gene: TRBD1
V gene: TRBV20-1
J gene: TRBJ2-1
CDR3 length: 17
clone size: many
CDR3 DNA: TGCAGTGCTGACAGGGGGCAGGTATTTATTTCAGACAATGAGCAGTTCTTC
CDR3 protein: CSADRGQVFISDNEQFF

D gene: TRBD2
V gene: TRBV6-8
J gene: TRBJ2-7
CDR3 length: 16
clone size: NA
CDR3 DNA: TGTGCCAGCAGTCCCGGGACTAGCGGGAGGGACTGGGAGCAGTACTTC
CDR3 protein: CASSPGTSGRDWEQYF

D gene: NA
V gene: TRBV16
J gene: TRBJ1-5
CDR3 length: 15
clone size: NA
CDR3 DNA: TGTGCCAGCAGCCATAGGGCAAACGGCAATCAGCCCCAGCATTTT
CDR3 protein: CASSHRANGNQPQHF

D gene: NA
V gene: TRBV20-1
J gene: TRBJ1-5
CDR3 length: 15
clone size: many
CDR3 DNA: TGCAGTGCTAGAGCGGACAGAGGCGGGAATCAGCCCCAGCATTTT
CDR3 protein: CSARADRGGNQPQHF

D gene: TRBD2
V gene: TRBV11-2
J gene: TRBJ2-7
CDR3 length: 16
clone size: few
CDR3 DNA: TGTGCCAGCGGTCCCACGCTAGCGGGGCCATTCTACGAGCAGTACTTC
CDR3 protein: CASGPTLAGPFYEQYF

D gene: NA
V gene: TRBV6-2/TRBV6-3
J gene: TRBJ1-5
CDR3 length: 13
clone size: many
CDR3 DNA: TGTGCCAGCAGCTCAGGTTTGGGTCAGCCCCAGCATTTT
CDR3 protein: CASSSGLGQPQHF

D gene: NA
V gene: TRBV2
J gene: TRBJ2-7
CDR3 length: 12
clone size: many
CDR3 DNA: TGTGCCAGCAGTGGGATGAGCTACGAGCAGTACTTC
CDR3 protein: CASSGMSYEQYF

D gene: NA
V gene: TRBV4-2
J gene: TRBJ1-4
CDR3 length: 15
clone size: few
CDR3 DNA: TGTGCCAGCAGCCAAGTTAAAGGGGAATTTGAAAAACTGTTTTTT
CDR3 protein: CASSQVKGEFEKLFF

D gene: NA
V gene: TRBV30
J gene: TRBJ1-1
CDR3 length: 12
clone size: many
CDR3 DNA: TGTGCCTGGAGCTCAGGGCCGAATCAAGCTTTCTTT
CDR3 protein: CAWSSGPNQAFF

D gene: NA
V gene: TRBV20-1
J gene: TRBJ1-2
CDR3 length: 14
clone size: many
CDR3 DNA: TGCAGTGCTATTCCCCCGGGCCGTAACTATGGCTACACCTTC
CDR3 protein: CSAIPPGRNYGYTF

D gene: NA
V gene: TRBV2
J gene: TRBJ2-5
CDR3 length: 14
clone size: many
CDR3 DNA: TGTGCCAGCAACCTCGACTCGGTACAAGAGACCCAGTACTTC
CDR3 protein: CASNLDSVQETQYF

D gene: NA
V gene: TRBV12-3/TRBV12-4
J gene: TRBJ2-1
CDR3 length: 12
clone size: many
CDR3 DNA: TGTGCCAGCAGTCCCCTGGAGGGTGAGCAGTTCTTC
CDR3 protein: CASSPLEGEQFF

D gene: TRBD2
V gene: TRBV6-4
J gene: TRBJ2-2
CDR3 length: 14
clone size: many
CDR3 DNA: TGTGCCAGCAGTTACGGGAGGGCCACCGGGGAGCTGTTTTTT
CDR3 protein: CASSYGRATGELFF

D gene: TRBD1
V gene: TRBV24-1
J gene: TRBJ1-5
CDR3 length: 12
clone size: NA
CDR3 DNA: TGTGCCACCAGTGACAGGGGGCAGCCCCAGCATTTT
CDR3 protein: CATSDRGQPQHF

D gene: NA
V gene: TRBV6-2/TRBV6-3
J gene: TRBJ2-3
CDR3 length: 18
clone size: many
CDR3 DNA: TGTGCCAGCAGTTACCCTAAAGGGACGGTGACTAGCACAGATACGCAGTATTTT
CDR3 protein: CASSYPKGTVTSTDTQYF

D gene: NA
V gene: TRBV20-1
J gene: TRBJ2-5
CDR3 length: 13
clone size: many
CDR3 DNA: TGCAGTGCTAGAGACAGCCTCCAAGAGACCCAGTACTTC
CDR3 protein: CSARDSLQETQYF

D gene: NA
V gene: TRBV20-1
J gene: TRBJ1-4
CDR3 length: 14
clone size: many
CDR3 DNA: TGCAGTGCTAGAGTAGAGGGGAAGGGTGAAAAACTGTTTTTT
CDR3 protein: CSARVEGKGEKLFF

D gene: TRBD2
V gene: TRBV6-2/TRBV6-3
J gene: TRBJ2-5
CDR3 length: 20
clone size: few
CDR3 DNA: TGTGCCAGCCGACCCCTAACCAGGACTAGCGGGAGCTACAACCAAGAGACCCAGTACTTC
CDR3 protein: CASRPLTRTSGSYNQETQYF

D gene: NA
V gene: TRBV6-1
J gene: TRBJ1-1
CDR3 length: 15
clone size: many
CDR3 DNA: TGTGCCAGCAGTGAATCGGAACTGGGATACACTGAAGCTTTCTTT
CDR3 protein: CASSESELGYTEAFF

D gene: NA
V gene: TRBV6-1
J gene: TRBJ2-7
CDR3 length: 13
clone size: few
CDR3 DNA: TGTGCCGGGGGGGGCGCGGGTGGCTACGAGCAGTACTTC
CDR3 protein: CAGGGAGGYEQYF

D gene: NA
V gene: TRBV20-1
J gene: TRBJ2-1
CDR3 length: 14
clone size: many
CDR3 DNA: TGCAGTGCTCCCCCGGGGGTAGGAGACAATGAGCAGTTCTTC
CDR3 protein: CSAPPGVGDNEQFF

D gene: NA
V gene: TRBV7-9
J gene: TRBJ2-7
CDR3 length: 14
clone size: many
CDR3 DNA: TGTGCCAGCAGCTTAGGGTCCAGGACCTACGAGCAGTACTTC
CDR3 protein: CASSLGSRTYEQYF

D gene: NA
V gene: TRBV25-1
J gene: TRBJ1-1
CDR3 length: 15
clone size: many
CDR3 DNA: TGTGCCAGCGGTGAGAGAGACAGTGCCTACACTGAAGCTTTCTTT
CDR3 protein: CASGERDSAYTEAFF

D gene: NA
V gene: TRBV18
J gene: TRBJ2-5
CDR3 length: 13
clone size: many
CDR3 DNA: TGTGCCAGCACCGGACAGAACCAAGAGACCCAGTACTTC
CDR3 protein: CASTGQNQETQYF

D gene: TRBD1
V gene: TRBV5-1
J gene: TRBJ2-4
CDR3 length: 18
clone size: NA
CDR3 DNA: TGCGCCAGCAGCTTGCCCCACTACAGGGGGGCGGACTCAAACATTCAGTACTTC
CDR3 protein: CASSLPHYRGADSNIQYF

D gene: NA
V gene: TRBV19
J gene: TRBJ2-1
CDR3 length: 15
clone size: NA
CDR3 DNA: TGTGCCAGTAGTATAGGTCCGGGATCTACCAATGAGCAGTTCTTC
CDR3 protein: CASSIGPGSTNEQFF

D gene: NA
V gene: TRBV6-2/TRBV6-3
J gene: TRBJ2-1
CDR3 length: 16
clone size: many
CDR3 DNA: TGTGCCAGCAGTTACTACGTTCTAGAGGAATCTGGTGAGCAGTTCTTC
CDR3 protein: CASSYYVLEESGEQFF

D gene: TRBD1
V gene: TRBV7-8
J gene: TRBJ2-3
CDR3 length: 17
clone size: few
CDR3 DNA: TGTGCCAGCAGCTTGCACTACCGGGACAGGGGCGCAGGTACGCAGTATTTT
CDR3 protein: CASSLHYRDRGAGTQYF

D gene: TRBD1
V gene: TRBV28
J gene: TRBJ1-5
CDR3 length: 15
clone size: many
CDR3 DNA: TGTGCCAGCAAGCTCGGGGACAGGGTCGGTCAGCCCCAGCATTTT
CDR3 protein: CASKLGDRVGQPQHF

D gene: TRBD2
V gene: TRBV9
J gene: TRBJ2-7
CDR3 length: 16
clone size: few
CDR3 DNA: TGTGCCAGCAGCGCTGGGGGGGTTGGCAGCTCCTACGAGCAGTACTTC
CDR3 protein: CASSAGGVGSSYEQYF

D gene: NA
V gene: TRBV20-1
J gene: TRBJ2-2
CDR3 length: 14
clone size: few
CDR3 DNA: TGCAGTGCTAGACCGGGAGCAAGACTCGGGGAGCTGTTTTTT
CDR3 protein: CSARPGARLGELFF

D gene: NA
V gene: TRBV20-1
J gene: TRBJ1-5
CDR3 length: 14
clone size: many
CDR3 DNA: TGCAGTGCTAGAGTTGGGGGGTTGGATCAGCCCCAGCATTTT
CDR3 protein: CSARVGGLDQPQHF

D gene: NA
V gene: TRBV6-1
J gene: TRBJ1-5
CDR3 length: 12
clone size: few
CDR3 DNA: TGTGCCAGCAGGGAGAATTATCAGCCCCAGCATTTT
CDR3 protein: CASRENYQPQHF

D gene: NA
V gene: TRBV6-1
J gene: TRBJ1-3
CDR3 length: 13
clone size: many
CDR3 DNA: TGTGCCAGCAGCCAGGGAGGCGGAAACACCATATATTTT
CDR3 protein: CASSQGGGNTIYF

D gene: TRBD2
V gene: TRBV7-3
J gene: TRBJ2-3
CDR3 length: 15
clone size: many
CDR3 DNA: TGTGCCAGCAGCATAGCGGGGGGGTTCACAGATACGCAGTATTTT
CDR3 protein: CASSIAGGFTDTQYF

D gene: NA
V gene: TRBV5-1
J gene: TRBJ2-7
CDR3 length: 13
clone size: many
CDR3 DNA: TGCGCCAGCAGCTCCCCAGGATCCTACGAGCAGTACTTC
CDR3 protein: CASSSPGSYEQYF

D gene: NA
V gene: TRBV4-1
J gene: TRBJ2-1
CDR3 length: 15
clone size: few
CDR3 DNA: TGCGCCAGCAGCCGGGACAACCGGGCGTACAATGAGCAGTCCTTC
CDR3 protein: CASSRDNRAYNEQSF

D gene: TRBD2
V gene: TRBV12-3/TRBV12-4
J gene: TRBJ2-7
CDR3 length: 15
clone size: many
CDR3 DNA: TGTGCCAGCAGTTTCAGGCTAGCGGCCTCCTACGAGCAGTACTTC
CDR3 protein: CASSFRLAASYEQYF

D gene: NA
V gene: TRBV7-9
J gene: TRBJ1-6
CDR3 length: 14
clone size: NA
CDR3 DNA: TGTGCCAGCAGCCCTGACAGAACTAATTCACCCCTCCACTTT
CDR3 protein: CASSPDRTNSPLHF

D gene: NA
V gene: TRBV20-1
J gene: TRBJ2-1
CDR3 length: 14
clone size: NA
CDR3 DNA: TGCAATGCAGGGGGGCAGGGGGTTATGCATGAGCAGTTCTTC
CDR3 protein: CNAGGQGVMHEQFF

D gene: TRBD2
V gene: TRBV2
J gene: TRBJ2-1
CDR3 length: 14
clone size: many
CDR3 DNA: TGTGCCAGCAGTTGGAGCGGGAGTTACAATGAGCAGTTCTTC
CDR3 protein: CASSWSGSYNEQFF

D gene: NA
V gene: TRBV7-2
J gene: TRBJ1-2
CDR3 length: 13
clone size: NA
CDR3 DNA: TGTGCCAGCGGCCAGGACGGGGAATATGGCTACACCTTC
CDR3 protein: CASGQDGEYGYTF

D gene: NA
V gene: TRBV18
J gene: TRBJ1-1
CDR3 length: 15
clone size: many
CDR3 DNA: TGTGCCAGCTCACCACGCTCCGGGTCGGACACTGAAGCTTTCTTT
CDR3 protein: CASSPRSGSDTEAFF